This T cell receptor (beta chain) derives from a study of T cell repertoires in cytomegalovirus infection. Looking at the study overall: An indication of both CMV infection and matching HLA type came from public TCR beta signatures.

This clonotype was detected many times. Its target is not known. MiXCR, run by TCRdb on the reads, gives a single entry per CDR3 protein. The table has approximately 500,000 distinct CDR3 sequences, roughly 10% seen once. Broader study findings: The ex vivo response was dominated by HLA-C-restricted CMV-specific TCR beta clonotypes. People with CMV and the relevant HLA were identified by cumulative public TCR beta family frequency.

This TCR was recovered from a human donor in good health (CMV status not recorded). Some clones in this sample may be carry-over from other donors' samples. Sequenced: PBMCs.

The CDR3 loop is CAAKGQGAGNQPQHF. CDR3 in DNA: TGTGCCGCCAAGGGGCAGGGGGCTGGAAATCAGCCCCAGCATTTT. This chain joins TRBV28 and TRBJ1-5, with TRBD1 matching over 8 bases. The ends lost 11 bases at V and 4 bases at J; junction bases unmatched: 13. Germline V gene sequence: CDR1 MDHEN, CDR2 SYDVKM. This CDR3 region has 15 residues.